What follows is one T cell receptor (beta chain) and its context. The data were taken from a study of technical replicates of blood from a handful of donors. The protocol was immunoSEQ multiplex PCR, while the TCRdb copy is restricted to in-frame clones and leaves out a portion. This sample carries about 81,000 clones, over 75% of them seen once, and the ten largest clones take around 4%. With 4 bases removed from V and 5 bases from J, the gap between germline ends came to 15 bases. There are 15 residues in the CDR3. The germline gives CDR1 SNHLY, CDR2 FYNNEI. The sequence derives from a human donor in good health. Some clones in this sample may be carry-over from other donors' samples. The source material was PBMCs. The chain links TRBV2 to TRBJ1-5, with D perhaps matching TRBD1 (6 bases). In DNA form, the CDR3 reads TGTGCCAGCAGTGGGGGTTGGACAGCGTATCAGCCCCAGCATTTT. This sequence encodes CASSGGWTAYQPQHF.